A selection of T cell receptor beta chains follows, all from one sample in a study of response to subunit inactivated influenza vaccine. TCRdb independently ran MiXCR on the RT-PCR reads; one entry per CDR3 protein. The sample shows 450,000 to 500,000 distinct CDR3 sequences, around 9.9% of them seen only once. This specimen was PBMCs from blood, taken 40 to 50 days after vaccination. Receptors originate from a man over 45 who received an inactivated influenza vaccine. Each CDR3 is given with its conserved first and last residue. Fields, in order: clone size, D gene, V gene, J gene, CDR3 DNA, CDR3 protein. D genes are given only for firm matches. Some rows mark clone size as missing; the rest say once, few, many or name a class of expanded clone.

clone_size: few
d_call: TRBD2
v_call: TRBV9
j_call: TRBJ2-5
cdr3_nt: TGTGCCAGCAGCGCGGGACTAGCGGGACAAGAGACCCAGTACTTC
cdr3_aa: CASSAGLAGQETQYF

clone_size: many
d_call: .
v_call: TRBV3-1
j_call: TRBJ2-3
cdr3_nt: TGTGCCAGCAGCCAGGGACACCCCGGTACGCAGTATTTT
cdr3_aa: CASSQGHPGTQYF

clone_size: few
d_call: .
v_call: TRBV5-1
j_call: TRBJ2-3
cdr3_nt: TGCGCCAGCAGCTTGGACCCTACAGGGACTGCACCAGATACGCAGTATTTT
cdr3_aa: CASSLDPTGTAPDTQYF

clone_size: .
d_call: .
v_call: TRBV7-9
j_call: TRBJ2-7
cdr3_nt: TGTGCCAGCAGCCTAAAGGGGTACTCCTACGAGCAGTACTTC
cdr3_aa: CASSLKGYSYEQYF

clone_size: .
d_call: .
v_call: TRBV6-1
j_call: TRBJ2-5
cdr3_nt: TGTGCCAGCGCAAGGATGGAGGAGACCCAGTACTTC
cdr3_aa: CASARMEETQYF

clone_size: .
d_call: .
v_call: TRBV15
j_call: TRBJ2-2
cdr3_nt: TGTGCCACCAGCAGACAGACGATAGGAGGGGCCGGGGAGCTGTTTTTT
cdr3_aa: CATSRQTIGGAGELFF

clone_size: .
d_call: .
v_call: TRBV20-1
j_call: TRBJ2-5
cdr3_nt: TGCAGTGCTAGTTACAGCCAAGAGACCCAGTACTTC
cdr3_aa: CSASYSQETQYF

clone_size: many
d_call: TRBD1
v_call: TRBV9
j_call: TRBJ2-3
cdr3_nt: TGTGCCAGCAGCGTAGGGACAGGTTCCACTTCAGATACGCAGTATTTT
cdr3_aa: CASSVGTGSTSDTQYF

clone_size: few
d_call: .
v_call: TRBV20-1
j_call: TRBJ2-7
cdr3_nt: TGCAGTGCTAGGACGGGACAAGGCTACGAGCAGTACTTC
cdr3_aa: CSARTGQGYEQYF

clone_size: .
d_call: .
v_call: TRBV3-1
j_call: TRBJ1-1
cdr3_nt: TGTGCCAGCAGCCAAGCTATTGGTTTGGGCACTGAAGCTTTCTTT
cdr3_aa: CASSQAIGLGTEAFF

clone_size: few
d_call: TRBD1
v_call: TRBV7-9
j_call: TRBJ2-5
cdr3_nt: TGTGCCAGCAGCTCCTGGACAGGCGGAGACGATGGGCAGTACTTC
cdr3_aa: CASSSWTGGDDGQYF

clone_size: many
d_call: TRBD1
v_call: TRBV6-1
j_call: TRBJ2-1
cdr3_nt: TGTGCCAGCAGTCATGGACAGGGGGCGGTAAATGAGCAGTTCTTC
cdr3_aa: CASSHGQGAVNEQFF

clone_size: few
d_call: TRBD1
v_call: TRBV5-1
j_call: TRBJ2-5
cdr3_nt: TGCGCCAGCAGCTTAGGGAGGCAGGGGGCGACCCAAGAGACCCAGTACTTC
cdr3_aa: CASSLGRQGATQETQYF

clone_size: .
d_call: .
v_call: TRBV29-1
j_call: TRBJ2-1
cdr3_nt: TGCAGCGTGGGGTCGAGGGAGCAGTTCTTC
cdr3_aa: CSVGSREQFF

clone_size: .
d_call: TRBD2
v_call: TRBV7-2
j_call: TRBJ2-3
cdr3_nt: TGTGCCAGCAGCCCCTTAGCGGGGGGGCCTGCAGATACGCAGTATTTT
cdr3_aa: CASSPLAGGPADTQYF

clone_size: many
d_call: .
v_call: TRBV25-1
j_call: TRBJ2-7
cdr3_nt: TGTGCCAGCAGTGCCGGTGCCCACGAGCAGTACTTC
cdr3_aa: CASSAGAHEQYF

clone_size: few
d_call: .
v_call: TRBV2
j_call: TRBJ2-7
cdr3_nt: TGTGCCAGCAGTGTAGGCGGTCGCTACGAGCAGTACTTC
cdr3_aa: CASSVGGRYEQYF

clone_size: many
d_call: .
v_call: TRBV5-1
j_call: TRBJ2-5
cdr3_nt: TGCGCCAGCAGCCGGGGGACGGGCGAAGAGACCCAGTACTTC
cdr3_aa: CASSRGTGEETQYF

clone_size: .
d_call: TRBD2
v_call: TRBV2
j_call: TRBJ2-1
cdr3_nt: TGTGCCAGCAGTGACTTAGCGGGAGTTATGAATGAGCAGTTCTTC
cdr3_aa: CASSDLAGVMNEQFF

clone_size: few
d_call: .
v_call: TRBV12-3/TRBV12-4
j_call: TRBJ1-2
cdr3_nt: TGTGCCAGCAGCCGGGGGGTAGGAGGCTACACCTTC
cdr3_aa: CASSRGVGGYTF

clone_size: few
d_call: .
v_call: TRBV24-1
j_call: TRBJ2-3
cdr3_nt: TGTGCCACCAGTGATTTGAAGGAGGTCACAGATACGCAGTATTTT
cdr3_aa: CATSDLKEVTDTQYF

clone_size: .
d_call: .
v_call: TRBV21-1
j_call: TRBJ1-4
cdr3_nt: TGTGCCAGCAGCCTGTCCCCAGGGGATTTGGGTAATGAAAAACTGTTTTTT
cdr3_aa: CASSLSPGDLGNEKLFF

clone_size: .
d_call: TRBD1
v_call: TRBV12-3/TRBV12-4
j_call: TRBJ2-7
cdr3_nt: TGTGCCAGCAGTGAGGGGACAGCCCCCCTCGAGCAGTACTTC
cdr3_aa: CASSEGTAPLEQYF

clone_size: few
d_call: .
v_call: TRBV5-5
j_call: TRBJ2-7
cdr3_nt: TGTGCCAGCAGTCCTGCCCCCACAGTAACCTACGAGCAGTACTTC
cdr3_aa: CASSPAPTVTYEQYF

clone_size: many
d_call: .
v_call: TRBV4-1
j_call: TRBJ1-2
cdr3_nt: TGCGCCAGCAGGGGGGGGCCGTCATCCTATGGCTACACCTTC
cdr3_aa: CASRGGPSSYGYTF

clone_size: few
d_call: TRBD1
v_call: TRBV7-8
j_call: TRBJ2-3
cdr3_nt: TGTGCCAGCAGCTTGAGGGGGACAGCTAGCACAGATACGCAGTATTTT
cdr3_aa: CASSLRGTASTDTQYF

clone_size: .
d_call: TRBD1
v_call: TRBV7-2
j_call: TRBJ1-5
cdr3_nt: TGTGCCAGCAGCTCCAAAGTACAGGGGAATCAGCCCCAGCATTTT
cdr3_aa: CASSSKVQGNQPQHF

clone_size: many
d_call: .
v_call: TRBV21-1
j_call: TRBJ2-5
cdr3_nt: TGTGCCGAAGGGACACTGGACGTAGAGACCCAGTACTTC
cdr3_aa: CAEGTLDVETQYF

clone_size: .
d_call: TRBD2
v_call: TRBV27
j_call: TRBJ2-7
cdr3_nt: TGTGCCAGCAGTCGTTTCTGGACGGGACTAGCGGGAGTAAGGTACGAGCAGTACTTC
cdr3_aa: CASSRFWTGLAGVRYEQYF

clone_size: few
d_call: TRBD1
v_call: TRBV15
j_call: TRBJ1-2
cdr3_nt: TGTGCCACCAGCAGAGGGACAGGAGGACGAGATGGCTACACCTTC
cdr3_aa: CATSRGTGGRDGYTF

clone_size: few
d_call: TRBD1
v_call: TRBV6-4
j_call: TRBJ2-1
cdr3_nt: TGTGCCAGCAGTGGACAGGGGTGGGATGAGCAGTTCTTC
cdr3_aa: CASSGQGWDEQFF

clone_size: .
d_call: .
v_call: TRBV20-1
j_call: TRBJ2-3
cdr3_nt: TGCAGTGCGGCCTGGTGGGGTGGCACGCAGTATTTT
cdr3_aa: CSAAWWGGTQYF

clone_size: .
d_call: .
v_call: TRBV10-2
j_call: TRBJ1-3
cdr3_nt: TGCGCCAGCAGTGAACCGAGGTCAGCTCTTTCTGGAAACACCATATATTTT
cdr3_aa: CASSEPRSALSGNTIYF

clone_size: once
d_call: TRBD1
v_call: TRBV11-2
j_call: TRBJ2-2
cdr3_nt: TGTGCCAGCAGCTTTGTCCGGGACAGGGACACCGGGGAGCTGTTTTTT
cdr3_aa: CASSFVRDRDTGELFF

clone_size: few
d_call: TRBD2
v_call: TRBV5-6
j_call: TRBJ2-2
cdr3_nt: TGTGCCAGCAGCGGCCCGGGACTAGCGGCCACCGGGGAGCTGTTTTTT
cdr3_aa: CASSGPGLAATGELFF

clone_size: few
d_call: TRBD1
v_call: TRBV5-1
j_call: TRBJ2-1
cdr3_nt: TGCGCCAGCTCGCGGGGGACAGGGGCGAACAATGAGCAGTTCTTC
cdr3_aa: CASSRGTGANNEQFF

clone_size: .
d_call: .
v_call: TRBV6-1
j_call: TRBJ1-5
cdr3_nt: TGTGCCAGCAGTGAACGACGGCAGAGCAATCAGCCCCAGCATTTT
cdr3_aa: CASSERRQSNQPQHF

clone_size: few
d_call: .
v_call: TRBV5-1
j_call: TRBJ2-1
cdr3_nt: TGCGCCAGTTGTGCCAGGACAGACTACTACAATGAGCAGTTCTTC
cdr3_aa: CASCARTDYYNEQFF

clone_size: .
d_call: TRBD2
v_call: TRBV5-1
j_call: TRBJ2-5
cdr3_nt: TGCGCCAGCACCCCAGGCGGGAGCCTCCAAGAGACCCAGTACTTC
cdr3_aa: CASTPGGSLQETQYF

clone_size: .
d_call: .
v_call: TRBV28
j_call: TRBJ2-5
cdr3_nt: TGTGCCAGCATCCCTAGGGCAGGGTTGGGAGAGACCCAGTACTTC
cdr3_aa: CASIPRAGLGETQYF